This TCR beta chain stems from a study of cytomegalovirus exposure and HLA in healthy donors. General study findings and limits: A classifier reportedly called cytomegalovirus status with high sensitivity and specificity. TCR beta chains numbering 150 to 200 were designated cytomegalovirus-associated. TCR association rates varied by HLA locus in a later analysis, with DRB1 highest and HLA-C lowest.

With 60 Vbeta and 13 Jbeta primers, the PCR was carried out. Measured with immunoSEQ multiplex PCR; TCRdb has only the in-frame clones, and not every one. The sample includes a few hundred thousand clones, 81% of them seen just once. The CDR3 loop spans 14 amino acids. V gave up 7 bases and J gave up 1 base, with 13 bases separating them. Germline CDR1 and CDR2: SGHRS and YFSETQ. On this clone: Its antigen is as yet unknown.

This chain connects TRBV5-1 to TRBJ2-3; D is undetermined. Sequencing was performed on PBMCs. This clonotype originated in a woman in her sixties or seventies in good health and CMV-seropositive. CDR3 sequence (DNA): TGCGCCAGCGCCCCCGGAGAGGGCACAGATACGCAGTATTTT. Translated, it gives CASAPGEGTDTQYF.